This entry describes one T cell receptor (beta chain). The source of the sample is a study of T cell changes during pregnancy in multiple sclerosis. The CDR3 covers 16 residues. Germline CDR1 reads SGHRS; CDR2 reads YFSETQ. V shed 4 bases, J shed 5 bases, and the junction held 7 bases outside the gene matches. Data came from immunoSEQ multiplex PCR; TCRdb stores just in-frame clones and leaves some out. The repertoire includes around 60,000 clones, around 93% of them detected once, and approximately 0.35% sits in the top ten. The clonotype comes from a female donor with multiple sclerosis, enrolled in a pregnancy study. V is TRBV5-1 and J is TRBJ2-7; 15 bases map to TRBD2. Source: CD4+ T cells from peripheral blood mononuclear cells, taken before pregnancy. The CDR3: CASSLRTSGRDNEQYF. CDR3 nucleotides: TGCGCCAGCAGCCTTAGGACTAGCGGGAGGGATAACGAGCAGTACTTC.